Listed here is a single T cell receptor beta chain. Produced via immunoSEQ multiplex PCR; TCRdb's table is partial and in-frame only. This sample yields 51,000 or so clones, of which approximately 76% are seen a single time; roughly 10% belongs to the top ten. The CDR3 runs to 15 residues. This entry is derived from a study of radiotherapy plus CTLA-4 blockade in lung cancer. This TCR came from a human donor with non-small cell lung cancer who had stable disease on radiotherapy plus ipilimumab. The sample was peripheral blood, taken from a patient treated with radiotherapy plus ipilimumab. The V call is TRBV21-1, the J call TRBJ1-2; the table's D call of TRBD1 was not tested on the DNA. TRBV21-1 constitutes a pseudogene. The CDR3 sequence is CASSKGGDRGDGYTF. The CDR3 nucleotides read TGTGCCAGCAGCAAAGGGGGGGACAGGGGAGATGGCTACACCTTC.